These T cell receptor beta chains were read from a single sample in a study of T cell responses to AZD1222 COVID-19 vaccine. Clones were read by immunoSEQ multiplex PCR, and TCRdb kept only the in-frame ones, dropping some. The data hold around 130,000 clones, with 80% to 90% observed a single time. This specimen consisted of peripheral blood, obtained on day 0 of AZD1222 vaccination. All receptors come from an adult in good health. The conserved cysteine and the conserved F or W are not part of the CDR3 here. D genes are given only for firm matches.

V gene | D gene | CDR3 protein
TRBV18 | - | ASSKAGRGNTEAF
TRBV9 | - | ASSPNRVYYGYT
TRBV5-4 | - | ASSLDWTGELF
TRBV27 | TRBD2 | ASRKLAEQYYEQY
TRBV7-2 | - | ASSLEVRSSYEQY
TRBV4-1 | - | ASSRAFQGGQPQH
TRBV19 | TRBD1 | ASSGQGGQPQH
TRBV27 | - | ASSLYEQY
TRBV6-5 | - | ASTWTGGTYEQY
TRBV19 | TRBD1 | ASSTQWTGANTEAF
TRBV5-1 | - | ASTGRWGHNEQF
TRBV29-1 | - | SVGRSYEQY